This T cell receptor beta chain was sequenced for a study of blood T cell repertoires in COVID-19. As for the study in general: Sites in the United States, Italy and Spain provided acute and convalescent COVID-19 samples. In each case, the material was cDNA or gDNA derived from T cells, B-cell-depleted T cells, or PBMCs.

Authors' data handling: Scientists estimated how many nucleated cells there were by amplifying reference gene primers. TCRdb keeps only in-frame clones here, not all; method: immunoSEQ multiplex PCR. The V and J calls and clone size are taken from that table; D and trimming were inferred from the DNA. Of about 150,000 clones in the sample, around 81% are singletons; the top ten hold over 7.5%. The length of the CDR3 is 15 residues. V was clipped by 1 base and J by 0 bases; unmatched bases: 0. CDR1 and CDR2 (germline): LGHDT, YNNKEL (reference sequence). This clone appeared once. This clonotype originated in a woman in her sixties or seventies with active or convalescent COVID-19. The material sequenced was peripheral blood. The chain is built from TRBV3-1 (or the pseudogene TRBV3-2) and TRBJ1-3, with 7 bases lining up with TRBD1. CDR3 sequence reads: CASSQGQGSGNTIYF. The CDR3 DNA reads TGTGCCAGCAGCCAAGGACAGGGCTCTGGAAACACCATATATTTT.